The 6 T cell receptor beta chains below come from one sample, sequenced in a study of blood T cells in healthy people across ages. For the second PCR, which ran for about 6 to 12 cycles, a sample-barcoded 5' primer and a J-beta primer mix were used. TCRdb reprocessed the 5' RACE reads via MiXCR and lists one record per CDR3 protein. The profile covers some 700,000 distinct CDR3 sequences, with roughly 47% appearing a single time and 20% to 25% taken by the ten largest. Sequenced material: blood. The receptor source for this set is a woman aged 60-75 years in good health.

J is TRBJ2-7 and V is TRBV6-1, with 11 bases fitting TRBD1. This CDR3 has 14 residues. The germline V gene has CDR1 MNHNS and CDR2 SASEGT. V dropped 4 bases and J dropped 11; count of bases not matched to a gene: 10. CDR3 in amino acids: CASSASPGQGGEYF. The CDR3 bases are TGTGCCAGCAGTGCCTCCCCGGGACAGGGGGGTGAGTACTTC.

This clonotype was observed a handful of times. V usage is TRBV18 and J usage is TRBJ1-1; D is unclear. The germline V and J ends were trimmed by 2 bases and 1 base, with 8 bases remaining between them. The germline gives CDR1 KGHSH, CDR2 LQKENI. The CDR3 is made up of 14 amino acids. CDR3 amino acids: CASSPSSQNTEAFF. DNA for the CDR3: TGTGCCAGCTCACCATCCAGTCAGAACACTGAAGCTTTCTTT.

The CDR3 spells CASSTRDNTEAFF. For the CDR3, the DNA is TGTGCCAGCAGCACCCGGGACAACACTGAAGCTTTCTTT. The V and J genes are TRBV7-2 and TRBJ1-1, with D possibly being TRBD1 (5 bases). The CDR3 contains 13 residues. CDR1 is SGHTA, CDR2 FQGNSA, per germline. V was shortened by 5 bases and J by 2 bases, with 9 bases between the two germline ends.

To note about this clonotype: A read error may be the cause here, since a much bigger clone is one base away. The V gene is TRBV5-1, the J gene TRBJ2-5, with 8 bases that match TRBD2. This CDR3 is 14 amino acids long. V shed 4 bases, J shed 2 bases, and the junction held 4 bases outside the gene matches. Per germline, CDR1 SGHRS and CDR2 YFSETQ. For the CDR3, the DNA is TGCGCCAGCAGCGTGGGACTAGGGCAAGAGACCCAGTACTTC. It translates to CASSVGLGQETQYF.

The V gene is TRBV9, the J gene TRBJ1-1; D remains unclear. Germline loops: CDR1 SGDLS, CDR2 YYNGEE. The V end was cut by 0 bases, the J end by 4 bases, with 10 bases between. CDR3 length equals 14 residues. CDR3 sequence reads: CASSVAGTGTEAFF. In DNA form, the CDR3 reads TGTGCCAGCAGCGTAGCCGGTACGGGCACTGAAGCTTTCTTT. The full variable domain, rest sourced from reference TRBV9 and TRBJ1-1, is DSGVTQTPKHLITATGQRVTLRCSPRSGDLSVYWYQQSLDQGLQFLIQYYNGEERAKGNILERFSAQQFPDLHSELNLSSLELGDSALYFCASSVAGTGTEAFFGQGTRLTVV.

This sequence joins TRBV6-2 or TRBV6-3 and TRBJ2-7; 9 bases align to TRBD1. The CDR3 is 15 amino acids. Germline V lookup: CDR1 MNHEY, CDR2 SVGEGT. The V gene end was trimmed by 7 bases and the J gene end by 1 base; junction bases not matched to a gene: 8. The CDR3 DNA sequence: TGTGCCAGCAACCCGGTGACAGGGGGGTCCTACGAGCAGTACTTC. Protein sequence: CASNPVTGGSYEQYF.